A single TCR beta chain is shown here with its context. The target of this receptor is not known. No qualities accompany the bases; no much larger clone lies one base away. The data stem from a study of long-term antiretroviral therapy in people with HIV (dated by TCRdb to the early 2020s). About the investigation overall: The earliest samples were collected approximately a decade before the 2015 WHO recommendation for immediate ART, a period when ART was typically delayed until CD4 counts fell. A retrospective serial study tested whether ART initiation and durable HIV suppression were associated with changes in peripheral blood TRB repertoire composition and diversity. A total of roughly 200 cryopreserved PBMC samples came from a few dozen adults with confirmed HIV infection and were collected serially over a mean of about six years (range 1-12). Among the 30 or so participants with HIV, eleven were female. No cross-contamination during QIAcube processing was shown when test extractions of a monoclonal T-cell line were performed alongside roughly 30 polyclonal samples. Overall results and qualifications from the work: A significant increase in TRB diversity was found to be associated with ART initiation, although TRB diversity was observed to remain significantly below that of transplant donor controls even after long-term ART. Samples dated from the mid-2000s to the late 2010s, and the ART regimens used may be less effective than current ones. HIV repertoires had narrower CDR3 length ranges than controls, and the network structure suggested an antigen-experienced repertoire that shifted only slightly toward naive after ART. No data were available on ART adherence, viral resistance or therapy changes, limiting inferences about post-ART repertoire changes. Because pre-ART samples had limited cell numbers, profiling was done on unsorted PBMC rather than on sorted CD4+ and CD8+ T cells. Because PBMC availability was limited, only the TCR beta chain was sequenced, with no alpha chain pairing. The repertoire was dominated across all time points by expanded TRB clones identified before ART initiation, although this dominance was seen to fluctuate and to decrease in many PLHIV after ART.

To be included, a participant needed at least one PBMC sample from before ART initiation plus at least two post-ART samples. Treatment was received in the United States of America by all participants with HIV. Before DNA extraction, cryopreserved samples of about 0.95-10 million PBMC were thawed and then washed. At the time of the earliest PBMC sample, participants with HIV were aged between roughly 20 and 54 years. Each participant contributed PBMC samples from 1-4 timepoints before ART initiation and 2-8 timepoints after ART initiation, with a median of 7 samples. Serial HIV viral load, CD4+ T-cell count, ART history and demographic data were obtained for every participant. A Qiagen kit on a QIAcube was used to extract genomic DNA from unsorted PBMC, with samples processed in batches of 12. The immunoSEQ hsTCRB v3.0 assay was used at survey level resolution to sequence the TRB variable region. The target sequencing depth for TRB was about 35,000-50,000 T-cell genomes per sample. An Illumina MiSeq with a v3 150-cycle kit was used to sequence the pooled TRB libraries. From the authors' description of their analysis: Repertoire analysis ran in R within a reproducible Nextflow workflow covering QC, data transformation and analysis. Custom analyses were implemented in LymphoSeq2, an R package for AIRR-Seq data exploration. A few samples that yielded fewer than 5000 total TRB sequences were excluded, so that approximately 200 HIV repertoires were analyzed. Among the approximately 190 HIV repertoires that were kept, roughly 58 were collected before ART initiation and about 130 were collected after ART initiation. Repertoires were downsampled to 5000 TRB nucleotide sequences, and summary statistics were averaged over 100 downsampling iterations. Only TRB sequences with CDR3 regions of at least seven amino acids were retained for analysis. Diversity was assessed using a clonality score derived from Shannon entropy and using the Gini coefficient. In repertoire networks, the top 5000 CDR3 amino acid sequences were linked whenever an edit distance of one separated two sequences. GLIPH2 predicted antigen specificity groups and MHC restriction for TRB CDR3 amino acid sequences. To flag known associations with CMV, EBV, HIV or tissue antigens, CDR3 amino acid sequences were compared against VDJdb and McPAS-TCR. Pre-ART, post-ART and control groups were compared with Wilcoxon signed-rank tests and Holm-Bonferroni correction. This is the immuneACCESS table as TCRdb keeps it, with only in-frame sequences that have V and J called. A part of the clones is gone; compared with another copy, unresolved V genes explain less than half, and the rest is unexplained. V, J and clone size are taken as reported in that table, and D and trimming were inferred from the DNA itself. For this sample the table gives tens of thousands of clones, of which more than 65% were detected only once. The top ten clonotypes cover 5% to 6% of the sample.

The source material was unsorted PBMCs, sampled 1.1 years before starting antiretroviral therapy. The receptor comes from a woman aged 25-40 years with HIV.

The DNA sequence follows: TGTGCCAGCAGCTTAAAACAGGGATGGAACTATGGCTACACCTTC. Translated, it gives CASSLKQGWNYGYTF. The V and J segments used are TRBV7-2 and TRBJ1-2; D gene: possibly TRBD1, on 6 matching bases. CDR1 and CDR2 are drawn from the germline V gene: SGHTA, FQGNSA. From the cysteine through the phenylalanine, the CDR3 covers 15 amino acids. Left in the record is the CDR3 DNA by itself, 45 bases read in frame from the first base. The germline ends are 12 bases apart after V is trimmed by 2 bases and J by 2 bases.